Listed here are 15 T cell receptor beta chains from one sample, sequenced in a study of blood T cell repertoires in COVID-19. TCRdb's copy holds only in-frame clones and misses some; the assay was immunoSEQ multiplex PCR. The data show 25,000 to 30,000 clones, roughly 90% seen once. Material for sequencing was peripheral blood. The source of these receptors is a human donor in a cohort sampled during active COVID-19.

V usage is TRBV5-4 and J usage is TRBJ1-2; 7 nucleotides agree with TRBD1. CDR3 length: 15 amino acids. Germline-derived CDR1 and CDR2 are SGHNT and YYREEE (reference sequence). V shed 2 bases and J 5 bases; nucleotides not matched to a gene: 9. CDR3 residues: CASSLEQGRGYGYTF. For the CDR3, the DNA is TGTGCCAGCAGCTTAGAACAGGGGAGAGGGTATGGCTACACCTTC.

This clone came up a few times. CDR3 residues: CASGSLLSQETQYF. CDR3 sequence (DNA): TGTGCTAGTGGTTCCTTACTAAGCCAAGAGACCCAGTACTTC. This chain joins TRBV12-5 and TRBJ2-5; D uncertain. The V gene's germline CDR1 is LGHNT and CDR2 FRNRAP. Trimming shortened V by 4 bases and J by 1 base, and 10 bases separated the two germline ends. This CDR3 contains 14 residues.

The chain links TRBV6-6 to TRBJ2-1, with D perhaps TRBD2 (7 bases). The CDR3 covers 16 residues. In germline, CDR1 is MNHNY, CDR2 SVGAGI (reference sequence). V was shortened by 7 bases and J by 6 bases, with 22 bases between the two germline ends. The CDR3 region has the DNA TGTGCCAGCACCCAAGTTTGGGGAGGGGGGACCAATGAGCAGTTCTTC. It specifies CASTQVWGGGTNEQFF.

The rearrangement uses TRBV5-1 and TRBJ1-4, with 9 bases fitting TRBD1. Per germline, CDR1 SGHRS and CDR2 YFSETQ. Losses at the gene ends were 3 bases for V and 8 bases for J; bases not matched to a gene: 2. The CDR3 loop spans 13 amino acids. The CDR3 DNA follows: TGCGCCAGCAGCTGGACAGGGGAGGAAAAACTGTTTTTT. The encoded protein is CASSWTGEEKLFF.

V is TRBV2 and J is TRBJ1-5; TRBD1 is a possible D gene (6 bases). CDR1 is SNHLY and CDR2 is FYNNEI in the germline V gene. This CDR3 has 15 amino acids. V was trimmed by 2 bases and J by 4 bases, leaving 12 bases between them. The CDR3 sequence: CASSENRASNQPQHF. The CDR3 DNA is TGTGCCAGCAGTGAAAACAGGGCTAGTAATCAGCCCCAGCATTTT.

The CDR3 nucleotides are TGTGCCAGCTCGTCTGGACAGGGGAGCACAGATACGCAGTATTTT. Translated: CASSSGQGSTDTQYF. The chain uses TRBV11-3 and TRBJ2-3; 9 nucleotides align to TRBD1. The CDR3 is 15 amino acids. Germline V CDR1 and CDR2: SGHNT, YENEEA. Losses at the gene ends were 8 bases for V and 0 bases for J; bases not matched to a gene: 6.

The V and J genes are TRBV18 and TRBJ2-2; D gene unclear. CDR3 size: 14 residues. V lost 4 bases, J lost 2 bases, and 8 bases lay in between. Germline V CDR1 and CDR2: KGHSH, LQKENI. The CDR3 loop reads CASSQTPNTGELFF. The CDR3 nucleotides are TGTGCCAGCTCACAGACACCTAACACCGGGGAGCTGTTTTTT. Full variable domain (missing parts from reference TRBV18 and TRBJ2-2): NAGVMQNPRHLVRRRGQEARLRCSPMKGHSHVYWYRQLPEEGLKFMVYLQKENIIDESGMPKERFSAEFPKEGPSILRIQQVVRGDSAAYFCASSQTPNTGELFFGEGSRLTVL.

The rearrangement joins TRBV11-2 to TRBJ1-3; unclear D gene. The CDR3 contains 17 residues. Germline-derived CDR1 and CDR2 are SGHAT and FQNNGV. V lost 5 bases and J 5 bases, leaving 22 bases between the germline ends. Here the CDR3 reads CASSTISPRDWRNTIYF. The DNA for the CDR3 is TGTGCCAGCAGCACCATTTCGCCGCGGGATTGGAGAAACACCATATATTTT.

CDR3 coding DNA: TGTGCCAGCAGCCCCACCGATATCTCGCTGATCGGTGGCTACACCTTC. Translation: CASSPTDISLIGGYTF. This rearrangement joins TRBV7-9 to TRBJ1-2; D gene uncertain. Germline CDR1 and CDR2: SEHNR and FQNEAQ (reference sequence). The V and J ends lost 5 bases and 7 bases respectively, with 23 bases between them. The CDR3 totals 16 residues.

V usage is TRBV3-1 (or the pseudogene TRBV3-2) and J usage is TRBJ1-2; D gene unclear. The CDR3 has 12 amino acids. The V and J ends lost 0 bases and 8 bases respectively, with 7 bases between them. Germline CDR1 and CDR2: LGHDT and YNNKEL (reference sequence). In DNA, the CDR3 is TGTGCCAGCAGCCAAGATACGGAGGGCTACACCTTC. Its translation is CASSQDTEGYTF.

The gene calls are TRBV6-1 and TRBJ2-1, with TRBD1 as a possible D gene (5 bases). The V end lost 1 base, the J end lost 7 bases, and 11 bases lay between the germline ends. Looked up from germline, CDR1 is MNHNS and CDR2 is SASEGT. CDR3 length equals 14 residues. In nucleotides, the CDR3 is TGTGCCAGCAGTGAAGTGGCAGGGTGGAATGAGCAGTTCTTC. This encodes CASSEVAGWNEQFF.

The V and J genes are TRBV5-1 and TRBJ1-4; the D is unclear. V lost 4 bases and J 1 base, leaving 11 bases between the germline ends. This CDR3 contains 15 residues. Germline lookup yields CDR1 SGHRS and CDR2 YFSETQ. The CDR3 loop reads CASSAEAGTNEKLFF. The CDR3 DNA reads TGCGCCAGCAGCGCCGAGGCGGGAACTAATGAAAAACTGTTTTTT.

The V call is TRBV4-2, the J call TRBJ2-3, with TRBD2 matching over 7 bases. CDR3 length: 13 residues. V lost 4 bases and J lost 8; bases outside the gene matches: 6. Germline V gene sequence: CDR1 LGHNA, CDR2 YNFKEQ. This CDR3 reads CASSPPRGGTQYF. In nucleotides, the CDR3 is TGTGCCAGCAGCCCGCCCCGCGGGGGTACGCAGTATTTT.

V usage is TRBV7-3 and J usage is TRBJ2-6; 9 bases line up with TRBD1. In germline, CDR1 is SGHTA, CDR2 FQGTGA. After removal of 2 bases from V and 1 base from J, the junction contained 3 bases not matched to a gene. This CDR3 contains 17 residues. The CDR3 DNA follows: TGTGCCAGCAGCTTATTAGGACAGGGGTCTGGGGCCAACGTCCTGACTTTC. Encoded protein: CASSLLGQGSGANVLTF.

This sequence joins TRBV5-1 and TRBJ2-5; 9 positions agree with TRBD1. From germline, CDR1 is SGHRS and CDR2 YFSETQ. The CDR3 is 14 amino acids. J gave up 3 bases and V 3 bases, and 3 bases lay outside the gene matches. This CDR3 is CASSSGQGKETQYF. The CDR3 DNA is TGCGCCAGCAGCTCGGGACAGGGAAAAGAGACCCAGTACTTC.